The 10 T cell receptor beta chains given below trace back to one sample, sequenced in a study of cytomegalovirus exposure and HLA in healthy donors. The primer mix had 60 Vbeta and 13 Jbeta primers. TCRdb keeps only in-frame clones here, not all; method: immunoSEQ multiplex PCR. The sample table includes about 160,000 clones. Sequencing input: PBMCs. The receptors shown here come from a woman aged 55-69 years in good health and CMV-seronegative.

The genes are TRBV18 and TRBJ1-5, with a possible D match to TRBD1 (6 bases). The CDR3 contains 16 residues. Trimming took 2 bases from V and 6 from J, leaving 17 bases between them. Germline V CDR1 and CDR2: KGHSH, LQKENI. The CDR3, as DNA: TGTGCCAGCTCACCATCTTATGCAGGGGTTTCTCAGCCCCAGCATTTT. This encodes CASSPSYAGVSQPQHF.

This chain joins TRBV2 and TRBJ1-6; a weak D match, TRBD1 (5 bases). Germline lookup yields CDR1 SNHLY and CDR2 FYNNEI. V lost 5 bases to trimming and J lost 0 bases, with 14 bases between them. This CDR3 comprises 17 residues. The CDR3 reads CASSYLGDYSYNSPLHF. The CDR3 DNA sequence: TGTGCCAGCAGTTACCTAGGGGACTACTCCTATAATTCACCCCTCCACTTT.

This chain uses TRBV6-6 with TRBJ2-3; D is ambiguous. V shed 2 bases and J shed 4 bases, with 4 bases lying between them. From germline, CDR1 is MNHNY and CDR2 SVGAGI (reference sequence). The CDR3 length is 12 residues. Here the CDR3 reads CASSYPADTQYF. For the CDR3, the DNA is TGTGCCAGCAGTTACCCGGCAGATACGCAGTATTTT.

The chain employs TRBV6-1 and TRBJ2-1; 7 bases align to TRBD1. The junction had 8 bases not matched to a gene; V was cut back by 5 bases and J by 7 bases. Germline CDR1 reads MNHNS; CDR2 reads SASEGT. This CDR3 is built from 14 residues. The CDR3 region is CASSPLQGSNEQFF. The DNA for the CDR3 is TGTGCCAGCAGTCCTCTACAGGGGAGTAATGAGCAGTTCTTC.

The rearrangement uses TRBV6-5 and TRBJ2-3, with D possibly matching TRBD1 (5 bases). Germline CDR1 is MNHEY and CDR2 is SVGAGI. This CDR3 contains 14 residues. Trimming removed 5 bases from V and 6 bases from J, with 15 bases in between. As DNA, the CDR3 is TGTGCCAGCAGTCTACATGGGGCAGGGGATACGCAGTATTTT. Translating it yields CASSLHGAGDTQYF.

V is TRBV5-1 and J is TRBJ1-1, with no clear D. This CDR3 has 15 residues. Per germline, CDR1 SGHRS and CDR2 YFSETQ. The V gene lost 6 bases and the J gene lost 4 bases, with 19 bases spanning the gap. In DNA form, the CDR3 reads TGCGCCAGCAACCCGGCAGGCTCAGAGGGCACTGAAGCTTTCTTT. As protein: CASNPAGSEGTEAFF. Using reference TRBV5-1 and TRBJ1-1 for the parts outside the CDR3, the full variable domain is KAGVTQTPRYLIKTRGQQVTLSCSPISGHRSVSWYQQTPGQGLQFLFEYFSETQRNKGNFPGRFSGRQFSNSRSEMNVSTLELGDSALYLCASNPAGSEGTEAFFGQGTRLTVV.

The chain has TRBV9 and TRBJ1-5; no reliable D call. Germline CDR1 reads SGDLS; CDR2 reads YYNGEE. This CDR3 is 13 amino acids long. Trimming took 0 bases from V and 3 from J, leaving 4 bases between them. DNA of the CDR3: TGTGCCAGCAGCGTAGGACTCAATCAGCCCCAGCATTTT. This sequence encodes CASSVGLNQPQHF. The complete variable domain, with remaining parts taken from reference TRBV9 and TRBJ1-5, reads DSGVTQTPKHLITATGQRVTLRCSPRSGDLSVYWYQQSLDQGLQFLIQYYNGEERAKGNILERFSAQQFPDLHSELNLSSLELGDSALYFCASSVGLNQPQHFGDGTRLSIL.

CDR3 residues: CASSMTGGNGNEQFF. As DNA, the CDR3 is TGCGCCAGCAGCATGACAGGGGGAAATGGCAATGAGCAGTTCTTC. This sequence joins TRBV5-1 and TRBJ2-1; 9 nucleotides agree with TRBD1. CDR1 and CDR2 (germline): SGHRS, YFSETQ. Germline trimming cut 4 bases from V and 6 bases from J; bases unmatched to any gene: 8. This CDR3 region has 15 residues.

CDR3 loop: CAWSVPGFTGELFF. CDR3 nucleotides: TGTGCCTGGAGTGTTCCGGGATTTACCGGGGAGCTGTTTTTT. The chain has TRBV30 and TRBJ2-2; D may be TRBD2 (5 bases). Trimming shortened V by 0 bases and J by 5 bases, and 10 bases separated the two germline ends. The CDR3 spans 14 residues. The germline gives CDR1 GTSNPN, CDR2 SVGIG (reference sequence).

The J gene is TRBJ2-5, the V gene TRBV5-1, with 7 nucleotides matching TRBD1. J was trimmed by 4 bases and V by 4 bases; bases with no gene match: 10. Germline V lookup: CDR1 SGHRS, CDR2 YFSETQ. The length of the CDR3 is 15 residues. The CDR3 region is CASSTQQGKGETQYF. The CDR3 region has the DNA TGCGCCAGCAGCACGCAACAGGGGAAGGGAGAGACCCAGTACTTC.